The next 19 T cell receptor beta chains were all read from a single sample in a study of T cell responses to AZD1222 COVID-19 vaccine (dated by TCRdb to the early 2020s). What the time point label conveys for this sample: about 28 days (+/-7) after the second vaccine dose. The sample's treatment or condition label, in plain terms: meningococcal conjugate vaccine given as trial control. Library generation was performed with the immunoSEQ multiplex PCR assay. Imported from immuneACCESS, the table was reduced by TCRdb to in-frame sequences with V and J called. These copies leave out some clones; in studies compared against another copy, an unresolved V gene accounts for under half, and the cause of the remainder is not known. A total of over 200,000 clones appear in this sample, around 94% of them only once. The ten largest clones take up over 1.5% of the sample. This specimen consisted of peripheral blood, obtained 28 days after the second dose of the MenACWY control vaccine. Receptors originate from an adult who received the MenACWY meningococcal vaccine as a control.

In its sample, this clone was seen once. The rearrangement uses TRBV6-1 and TRBJ1-2; a weak D match, TRBD1 (6 bases). The CDR3 totals 15 residues. V lost 2 bases to trimming and J lost 2 bases, with 12 bases between them. Germline loops: CDR1 MNHNS, CDR2 SASEGT. CDR3 amino acids: CASSEMDSRNYGYTF. The CDR3 DNA reads TGTGCCAGCAGTGAAATGGACAGCCGAAACTATGGCTACACCTTC.

This rearrangement joins TRBV7-9 to TRBJ2-1, with D uncertain. The CDR3 length is 12 residues. The germline V gene encodes CDR1 SEHNR and CDR2 FQNEAQ (reference sequence). The V end lost 5 bases, the J end lost 5 bases, and 7 bases lay between the germline ends. CDR3 nucleotides: TGTGCCAGCAGCACCACAAACAATGAGCAGTTCTTC. Amino acids: CASSTTNNEQFF.

The chain couples TRBV24-1 to TRBJ2-1; 8 nucleotides align to TRBD2. CDR1 and CDR2 (germline): KGHDR, SFDVKD. V shed 4 bases and J 3 bases; nucleotides not matched to a gene: 4. This CDR3 is 15 amino acids long. The CDR3: CATSEPGTSYNEQFF. The CDR3 DNA follows: TGTGCCACCAGTGAACCCGGGACTAGCTACAATGAGCAGTTCTTC.

The J gene is TRBJ1-2, the V gene TRBV4-3; D gene unclear. CDR1 is LGHNA and CDR2 is YSLEER in the germline V gene. The CDR3 runs to 15 residues. Trimming left V 5 bases short and J 0 bases short, with 13 bases between. This CDR3 reads CASSTKLEANYGYTF. In DNA, the CDR3 is TGCGCCAGCAGCACCAAACTAGAAGCTAACTATGGCTACACCTTC.

Worth noting for this clone: Other DNA sequences from this sample encode an identical CDR3 as well. V gene TRBV7-9 combines with J gene TRBJ1-5; D possibly corresponds to TRBD1 (5 bases). CDR1 is SEHNR and CDR2 is FQNEAQ in the germline V gene (reference sequence). V dropped 2 bases and J dropped 7 bases, with 9 bases sitting between them. This CDR3 spans 13 amino acids. For the CDR3, the DNA is TGTGCCAGCAGCTTAAGGGGCGACCAGCCCCAGCATTTT. It encodes CASSLRGDQPQHF.

This chain connects TRBV11-2 to TRBJ2-7; D is perhaps TRBD1 (6 bases). The CDR3 runs to 13 residues. The germline CDR1 and CDR2 sequences are SGHAT and FQNNGV. V lost 7 bases and J 0 bases, leaving 10 bases between the germline ends. For the CDR3, the DNA is TGTGCCAGCACCGGGACATACTCCTACGAGCAGTACTTC. This encodes CASTGTYSYEQYF.

V usage is TRBV5-6 and J usage is TRBJ1-6; D may be TRBD1 (5 bases). The CDR3 contains 16 residues. CDR1 SGHDT and CDR2 YYEEEE come from the germline V gene. The V end was cut by 1 base, the J end by 11 bases, with 19 bases between. The CDR3 sequence is CASSLRARDEETPLHF. The CDR3 nucleotides read TGTGCCAGCAGCTTGAGGGCCAGGGATGAAGAAACACCCCTCCACTTT.

The V call is TRBV7-8, the J call TRBJ2-3, with D hard to call. V shed 4 bases and J shed 0 bases, with 17 bases lying between them. Looked up from germline, CDR1 is SGHVS and CDR2 is FQNEAQ. The CDR3 spans 17 residues. CDR3 region: CASSSNRTVSSTDTQYF. The CDR3 coding sequence is TGTGCCAGCAGCTCCAACCGGACGGTTAGTAGCACAGATACGCAGTATTTT.

This chain links TRBV5-1 with TRBJ2-7, with TRBD1 identical over 8 bases. Per germline, CDR1 SGHRS and CDR2 YFSETQ. V was pared by 0 bases and J by 1 base, with 9 bases of the junction left unmatched. The length of the CDR3 is 17 residues. The DNA of the CDR3 is TGCGCCAGCAGCTTGGGCCCGGACAGGGTGTTATCCTACGAGCAGTACTTC. Protein product: CASSLGPDRVLSYEQYF.

The rearrangement links TRBV28 to TRBJ1-3; no clear D gene. V lost 3 bases and J 0 bases, leaving 9 bases between the germline ends. The CDR3 has 15 residues. Germline CDR1 is MDHEN and CDR2 is SYDVKM. The CDR3 is CASSLAQHSGNTIYF. DNA for the CDR3: TGTGCCAGCAGTTTGGCCCAGCACTCTGGAAACACCATATATTTT. Based on the CDR3 plus reference TRBV28 and TRBJ1-3, the full variable domain is DVKVTQSSRYLVKRTGEKVFLECVQDMDHENMFWYRQDPGLGLRLIYFSYDVKMKEKGDIPEGYSVSREKKERFSLILESASTNQTSMYLCASSLAQHSGNTIYFGEGSWLTVV.

This chain links TRBV13 with TRBJ1-3; D remains unclear. The ends were cut back, 5 bases at V and 7 bases at J, with 9 bases in the middle. Germline lookup yields CDR1 PRHDT and CDR2 FYEKMQ (reference sequence). This CDR3 contains 12 residues. The CDR3, as DNA: TGTGCCAGCAGCCCCCAAAGGAACACCATATATTTT. As protein: CASSPQRNTIYF.

V gene TRBV19 combines with J gene TRBJ2-7, with D tentatively TRBD1 or TRBD2 (5 bases each). CDR3 length equals 14 residues. Germline lookup yields CDR1 LNHDA and CDR2 SQIVND (reference sequence). Trimming removed 5 bases at V and 2 bases at J, with 13 bases between. This CDR3 reads CASSLGTAAYEQYF. The DNA of the CDR3 is TGTGCCAGTAGTCTCGGGACCGCTGCCTACGAGCAGTACTTC. Drawing the rest from reference TRBV19 and TRBJ2-7, the complete variable domain is DGGITQSPKYLFRKEGQNVTLSCEQNLNHDAMYWYRQDPGQGLRLIYYSQIVNDFQKGDIAEGYSVSREKKESFPLTVTSAQKNPTAFYLCASSLGTAAYEQYFGPGTRLTVT.

A note on this clone: The junction does not match germline at one end; this may be a read error. The chain couples TRBV5-4 to TRBJ2-2; D gene ambiguous. Germline V gene sequence: CDR1 SGHNT, CDR2 YYREEE (reference sequence). The CDR3 consists of 16 residues. CDR3 coding DNA: TGTGCCAGCAGGTTGGGTGGCACGACGAACACCGGGGAGCTGTTTTTT. It codes for CASRLGGTTNTGELFF.

This sequence joins TRBV3-1 (or the pseudogene TRBV3-2) and TRBJ2-7, with 10 bases lining up with TRBD2. The germline CDR1 and CDR2 sequences are LGHDT and YNNKEL (reference sequence). The J segment lost 2 bases and the V segment lost 6 bases, leaving 4 bases of the junction unmatched. This CDR3 has 14 amino acids. In DNA form, the CDR3 reads TGTGCCAGCAGGAGCGGGACTAGCGCCTACGAGCAGTACTTC. Amino acid sequence: CASRSGTSAYEQYF.

The V and J genes are TRBV27 and TRBJ2-7; 14 bases line up with TRBD2. CDR3 length equals 15 residues. Germline CDR1 MNHEY, CDR2 SMNVEV (reference sequence). V trimming: 6 bases; J trimming: 5 bases; junction bases outside the gene matches: 6. The CDR3 spells CASSRGLAGGNEQYF. In DNA form, the CDR3 reads TGTGCCAGCAGCCGCGGACTAGCGGGAGGAAACGAGCAGTACTTC.

V gene TRBV19 combines with J gene TRBJ1-5, with 7 bases lining up with TRBD1. Germline-derived CDR1 and CDR2 are LNHDA and SQIVND (reference sequence). The CDR3 sequence is 16 residues long. The trim removed 0 bases at V and 5 bases at J, leaving 7 bases unmatched. This CDR3 is CASSIEVTGYYQPQHF. CDR3 sequence (DNA): TGTGCCAGTAGTATAGAGGTGACAGGGTATTATCAGCCCCAGCATTTT.

This rearrangement joins TRBV6-5 to TRBJ1-3, with TRBD1 matching over 7 bases. The CDR3 sequence is 16 residues long. With 0 bases clipped from V and 4 bases from J, the junction kept 6 bases outside the gene matches. Per the germline V gene, CDR1 is MNHEY and CDR2 is SVGAGI. The CDR3 coding sequence is TGTGCCAGCAGTTACTCGATTGGGACAGACGGAAACACCATATATTTT. Residues: CASSYSIGTDGNTIYF.

The chain has TRBV6-2 or TRBV6-3 and TRBJ2-7; 12 bases are a match to TRBD2. Germline CDR1 MNHEY, CDR2 SVGEGT. V was clipped by 2 bases and J by 2 bases; unmatched bases: 4. The length of the CDR3 is 16 residues. CDR3 residues: CASSYGWTSGTYEQYF. The CDR3 bases are TGTGCCAGCAGTTACGGGTGGACTAGCGGGACCTACGAGCAGTACTTC.

The chain joins TRBV6-5 to TRBJ2-7; 10 nucleotides agree with TRBD1. Trimming cost V 7 bases and J 4 bases; bases outside gene matches: 7. The length of the CDR3 is 14 residues. Germline CDR1 MNHEY, CDR2 SVGAGI. The CDR3 nucleotides are TGTGCCAGCAAGAGACAGGGGGCAGGATACGAGCAGTACTTC. As protein: CASKRQGAGYEQYF.